The text below deals with one TCR beta chain. There is no known antigen for this receptor. No base quality values were provided; no much bigger clone lies one nucleotide off. These data belong to a study of shared clonotypes between healthy human individuals (dated by TCRdb to 2018 to 2021). General notes on the study: A couple of women and a few men aged 18 to 49 years were included in the cohort. For each donor, three plates each were used for CD4 naive and CD4 memory, two plates were used for CD8 naive, and one plate was used for CD8 memory. To estimate repertoire size and how much clonotype sharing occurs between individuals, the study deeply sequenced the blood TCR repertoires of several healthy adults. Libraries were prepared and TCR repertoires were sequenced by different laboratories using diverse techniques, in order to increase sequencing depth and limit assay-specific biases. Each donor's leukapheresis produced roughly between roughly 0.85 and 9 billion PBMCs.

The donors were healthy, HIV-negative adults with no recently reported acute infections or vaccinations. Every donor was a Caucasian adult residing in Nashville, Tennessee, USA. CD4+ T cells were enriched by magnetic negative selection; naive cells were then positively selected on CD45RA, and the negative fraction formed the memory subset. Blood was collected by leukapheresis, and PBMCs were isolated by Ficoll-Histopaque density gradient centrifugation and then cryopreserved in liquid nitrogen vapor phase. Analytical flow cytometry was used to check the purity and quantity of each magnetically sorted T cell population. Each sorted fraction had its genomic DNA isolated and then quantified by UV absorbance on a Nanodrop 2000c. On the study overall, not on this receptor specifically: Larger estimated clonotype richness was generally found for naive subsets than for memory subsets. Even with the large sequencing depth, rarefaction of the sorted-subset datasets indicated that sequencing was incomplete. Only blood was sampled, and tissue TCR repertoires likely differ from those in blood. Based on pairwise subsampling, the degree of clonotype sharing among donors was expected to be affected by sequencing depth. Compared with non-shared clonotypes, the clonotypes found in all four sorted-subset donors had higher generation probabilities. Across a handful of donors, approximately 5% of naive CD4, roughly 3.5% of naive CD8, under 2.5% of memory CD4, and about 0.4% of memory CD8 clonotypes were shared. The small number of donors limited the genetic and exposure-history diversity represented.

Using the deep immunoSEQ assay, TCR CDR3 regions were amplified from genomic DNA by multiplex PCR. Extracted genomic DNA from each cell subset was spread evenly across all wells of several immunoSEQ 96-well plates, with each plate serving as a replicate. For sorted subsets, about 0.2 ug genomic DNA, equal to tens of thousands of T cell genomes, was loaded into each replicate PCR. Purified libraries were quantified with a Qubit 3.0 fluorometer, sized on a Bioanalyzer 2100, and re-quantified with the KAPA Library Quantification kit. Every immunoSEQ 96-well plate was sequenced on a dedicated single-read 150-cycle Illumina NextSeq 550 flow cell. In the authors' own workflow: Because only junctional sequences without quality scores were contained in the immunoSEQ output, filtering matching that applied to full-length reads could not be performed. Sequences were annotated with PyIR, a Python wrapper for IgBLAST v1.9, and V/J genes and CDR3 were assigned using IMGT germline references. Reads were removed for weak V/J assignments (E-value above 1e-6), missing CDR3, stop codons, out-of-frame junctions, or ambiguous translated residues. V3J clonotypes were defined by identical inferred V gene, J gene, and CDR3 amino acid sequence. Percentage overlap between repertoires was calculated by dividing the number of shared unique clonotypes by the size of the smaller repertoire. RTK rarefaction, the Chao1 estimator, and Recon v2.1 estimates of unobserved clonotypes were used to assess repertoire richness. Generation probabilities were computed with OLGA for all TCRbeta clonotypes obtained by the gDNA method from four donors. TCRdb obtained this table from immuneACCESS and retained in-frame rearrangements with V and J assigned. These tables miss some clones; where compared with another copy, unresolved V genes account for less than half of the shortfall, and the remainder is unexplained. V and J calls plus clone size are reproduced from that table; the DNA served to infer D and trimming. A total of about 2 million clones appear in this sample, around 95% of them only once. The ten biggest clones cover 0.1% to 0.15% of the sample.

The germline ends are 16 bases apart after V is trimmed by 5 bases and J by 0 bases. Measured from the cysteine to the phenylalanine, the CDR3 is 16 residues long. The read is trimmed to its CDR3 DNA, 48 bases read in frame from base 1. From the germline V gene, CDR1 is SGHTA and CDR2 is FQGNSA. Sequenced: naive CD4+ T cells sorted from blood. This specimen's cell subset or site label, per the study, means: CD45RA+ positively selected. This sequence originates from a man between 18 and 29 years old in good health. The chain was built from TRBV7-2 and TRBJ1-1, and TRBD1 may be the D gene, going by 6 matching bases. The nucleotide sequence reads as follows: TGTGCCAGCAGCCTCACCGGGACAAACATGAACACTGAAGCTTTCTTT. Protein translation: CASSLTGTNMNTEAFF.